Listed below are T cell receptor beta chains from one sample, sequenced in a study of blood T cell repertoires in COVID-19. The method was immunoSEQ multiplex PCR; TCRdb's version includes in-frame clones alone and lacks a portion of them. The profile covers some 82,000 clones, with around four fifths appearing a single time and less than 40% taken by the ten largest. Sequencing was done on a sample of peripheral blood. These receptors came from a man older than 75 with active or convalescent COVID-19. Both conserved end residues are part of each CDR3. Fields, in order: V gene, clone size, J gene, D gene, CDR3 protein, CDR3 DNA. The D gene is left open where the match is weak. A clone size is listed for some rows: how often the clone was seen (once, few, many), or a class if it is expanded.

TRBV19,.,TRBJ2-1,.,CASSIEGAGSPYNEQFF,TGTGCCAGTAGTATAGAGGGGGCGGGTTCACCCTACAATGAGCAGTTCTTC
TRBV6-2/TRBV6-3,.,TRBJ2-1,TRBD2,CASSFRLAGGGDNEQFF,TGTGCCAGCAGTTTCCGACTAGCGGGAGGAGGAGACAATGAGCAGTTCTTC
TRBV30,.,TRBJ1-2,.,CAWSAHPGGLNYGYTF,TGTGCCTGGAGTGCGCATCCCGGAGGGCTAAACTATGGCTACACCTTC
TRBV5-1,.,TRBJ1-5,.,CASSLSPGNGQPQHF,TGCGCCAGCAGCTTATCTCCGGGGAATGGGCAGCCCCAGCATTTT
TRBV5-1,.,TRBJ2-1,.,CASSPQGWGQFF,TGCGCCAGCAGCCCTCAGGGATGGGGGCAGTTCTTC
TRBV19,.,TRBJ2-6,TRBD1,CASSIRDRAGANVLTF,TGTGCCAGTAGTATCCGGGACAGGGCTGGGGCCAACGTCCTGACTTTC
TRBV28,once,TRBJ1-2,TRBD1,CASRSGGNYGYTF,TGTGCCAGCAGATCAGGGGGAAACTATGGCTACACCTTC
TRBV9,.,TRBJ2-3,TRBD1,CASSVGPGQGRADTQYF,TGTGCCAGCAGCGTAGGTCCAGGACAGGGGAGGGCAGATACGCAGTATTTT
TRBV2,.,TRBJ1-6,TRBD1,CASSEAGDRDNSPLHF,TGTGCCAGCAGTGAAGCGGGGGACAGAGATAATTCACCCCTCCACTTT
TRBV6-6,.,TRBJ1-5,.,CASKDTNQPQHF,TGTGCCAGCAAAGACACCAATCAGCCCCAGCATTTT
TRBV29-1,.,TRBJ1-1,.,CSVRQEWGSEAFF,TGCAGCGTTCGACAGGAGTGGGGAAGTGAGGCTTTCTTT
TRBV7-9,.,TRBJ2-7,.,CASSPFRDTSYEQYF,TGTGCCAGCAGCCCCTTCCGGGACACTTCCTACGAGCAGTACTTC
TRBV19,.,TRBJ1-1,.,CASTRGLRNTEAFF,TGTGCCAGTACCCGAGGGTTGAGGAACACTGAAGCTTTCTTT
TRBV10-1,.,TRBJ2-1,TRBD1,CASSPPGQGANEQFF,TGCGCCAGCAGCCCTCCGGGACAGGGGGCGAATGAGCAGTTCTTC
TRBV28,few,TRBJ1-1,TRBD1,CASSRGGAGTEAFF,TGTGCCAGCAGTCGAGGGGGCGCGGGGACTGAAGCTTTCTTT
TRBV6-5,.,TRBJ1-1,.,CASSYMGNRPEAFF,TGTGCCAGCAGTTACATGGGGAACAGGCCTGAAGCTTTCTTT
TRBV28,.,TRBJ1-1,.,CASSLSGGSYTEAFF,TGTGCCAGCAGTTTATCTGGGGGGAGCTACACTGAAGCTTTCTTT
TRBV24-1,once,TRBJ2-5,TRBD2,CATSDTGLAGGETQYF,TGTGCCACCAGTGACACGGGACTAGCGGGAGGTGAGACCCAGTACTTC
TRBV5-1,.,TRBJ2-3,.,CASSLSPGTDTQYF,TGCGCCAGCAGCTTGTCCCCGGGAACAGATACGCAGTATTTT
TRBV9,once,TRBJ1-2,TRBD1,CASSVDGYRGSGYTF,TGTGCCAGCAGCGTAGATGGATACAGGGGTTCCGGCTACACCTTC
TRBV19,.,TRBJ2-3,.,CASTGGWTDTQYF,TGTGCATCAACCGGGGGTTGGACAGATACGCAGTATTTT
TRBV7-9,.,TRBJ1-2,TRBD1,CASSGTGWAYGYTF,TGTGCCAGCAGCGGGACAGGCTGGGCCTATGGCTACACCTTC
TRBV7-2,.,TRBJ1-3,TRBD1,CASSLGGGGGNTIYF,TGTGCCAGCAGCTTAGGAGGGGGCGGAGGAAACACCATATATTTT
TRBV7-8,.,TRBJ2-7,.,CASSLESALAYEQYF,TGTGCCAGCAGCTTAGAATCCGCGCTAGCCTACGAGCAGTACTTC
TRBV18,.,TRBJ2-7,.,CASSPDYGVEQYF,TGTGCCAGCTCACCAGATTACGGGGTCGAGCAGTACTTC
TRBV5-1,.,TRBJ1-2,TRBD1,CASSQGQYGYTF,TGCGCCAGCAGCCAGGGACAGTATGGCTACACCTTC
TRBV24-1,few,TRBJ2-6,TRBD1,CATSETTGGAATGANVLTF,TGTGCCACCAGTGAAACAACAGGGGGCGCCGCTACCGGGGCCAACGTCCTGACTTTC
TRBV18,.,TRBJ1-4,.,CASSPPGASNEKLFF,TGTGCCAGCTCACCACCGGGGGCGTCTAATGAAAAACTGTTTTTT